This TCR beta chain originates from a study of blood T cell repertoires in COVID-19. On the study more broadly: Donors in the United States, Italy and Spain gave samples during acute or convalescent COVID-19. T cells, B-cell-depleted T cells, or PBMCs supplied cDNA or gDNA.

CDR3 length equals 14 residues. Germline assignment: CDR1 SNHLY and CDR2 FYNNEI. Trimming took off 1 base at V and 9 bases at J, with 16 bases between the two ends. Original analysis: It was from reference gene primer amplification that nucleated cell counts were estimated. Here immunoSEQ multiplex PCR was the method, and the copy in TCRdb shows in-frame clones only, minus some. Clone size and V and J calls were adopted from that table, with D and trimming inferred from the DNA. The data hold roughly 140,000 clones, with approximately 85% observed a single time. The source of this sequence is a man aged 45 to 65 with acute or convalescent COVID-19. The rearrangement joins TRBV2 to TRBJ2-7, with D possibly being TRBD1 (6 bases). Sequencing was carried out using peripheral blood. This CDR3 is CASSEGGGGFGQYF. Here the CDR3 DNA reads TGTGCCAGCAGTGAAGGAGGGGGTGGATTCGGGCAGTACTTC.